This is a list of T cell receptor beta chains from one sample in a study of Graves' ophthalmopathy and Graves' hyperthyroidism. MiXCR was run by TCRdb on the multiplex PCR reads, yielding one entry per CDR3 protein. The table shows around 1.1 million distinct CDR3 sequences, with about 38% occurring only once. Sequencing was performed on peripheral blood or thyroid tissue (not recorded which). All receptors come from an adult man with Graves' hyperthyroidism. CDR3s include the opening cysteine and the closing phenylalanine or tryptophan. The order of the fields is V gene, D gene, J gene, clone size, CDR3 DNA, CDR3 protein. The D gene is left open where the match is weak. Some rows have no size entry. The others give once, few or many, or a class for an expanded clone.

TRBV25-1	TRBD1	TRBJ1-1	once	TGTGCCAGCGGGGCAGGGGGCGAGACAACTGAAGCTTTCTTT	CASGAGGETTEAFF
TRBV19	TRBD1	TRBJ1-5	many	TGTGCCAGTAGTCACGGACAGGGGTGGTTGGGCGATCAGCCCCAGCATTTT	CASSHGQGWLGDQPQHF
TRBV7-2	TRBD1	TRBJ1-1	many	TGTGCCAGCGGGAAGACAGGGATGAACACTGAAGCTTTCTTT	CASGKTGMNTEAFF
TRBV7-6	TRBD1	TRBJ1-4	NA	TGTGCCAGCAGCTTGGAGGGACAGGGATTCGCTAATGAAAAACTGTTTTTT	CASSLEGQGFANEKLFF
TRBV29-1	TRBD1	TRBJ1-2	NA	TGCAGCGTTCCCGGGACAGGAGGGGGCTACACCTTC	CSVPGTGGGYTF
TRBV5-1	TRBD1	TRBJ2-7	many	TGCGCCAGCAGCTCACCCGACAGGGACTACGAGCAGTACTTC	CASSSPDRDYEQYF
TRBV4-3	TRBD1	TRBJ2-7	NA	TGCGCCAGCAGCCAAGATATACAGGGGGCCAACGAGCAGTACTTC	CASSQDIQGANEQYF
TRBV4-2	NA	TRBJ1-1	NA	TGTGCCAGCAGCTCACAGCGGCTTGAAGCTTTCTTT	CASSSQRLEAFF
TRBV7-2	NA	TRBJ2-3	NA	TGTGCCAGCAGCCATAACTACCAAACCACAGATACGCAGTATTTT	CASSHNYQTTDTQYF
TRBV9	NA	TRBJ2-2	NA	TGTGCCAGCAGCCCACAAGGTCCGGCCGAGGATGGGGAGCTGTTTTTT	CASSPQGPAEDGELFF
TRBV6-2/TRBV6-3	NA	TRBJ1-2	many	TGTGCCAGCAGTTACTCGCTTCAGGTCCTCACCTTC	CASSYSLQVLTF
TRBV20-1	NA	TRBJ2-7	many	TGCAGTGCGGAAGGGACCTCCGACGAGCAGTACTTC	CSAEGTSDEQYF
TRBV20-1	NA	TRBJ2-2	NA	TGCAGTGCTAGAGAAAAAGGGGGCGGGGAGCTGTTTTTT	CSAREKGGGELFF
TRBV20-1	NA	TRBJ2-2	few	TGCAGTGCTAGAGAACCTTTTTCCGGGGAGCTGTTTTTT	CSAREPFSGELFF
TRBV29-1	NA	TRBJ1-1	many	TGCAGCGTTGGTCAGGGAAGATACACTGAAGCTTTCTTT	CSVGQGRYTEAFF
TRBV27	TRBD1	TRBJ1-5	NA	TGTGCCAGCAGTCCCGGGACAGGGGGTTCTGCCCAGCATTTT	CASSPGTGGSAQHF
TRBV13	NA	TRBJ2-7	NA	TGTGCCAGCAGCCACGGCGACTCCTACGAGCACTACTTC	CASSHGDSYEHYF